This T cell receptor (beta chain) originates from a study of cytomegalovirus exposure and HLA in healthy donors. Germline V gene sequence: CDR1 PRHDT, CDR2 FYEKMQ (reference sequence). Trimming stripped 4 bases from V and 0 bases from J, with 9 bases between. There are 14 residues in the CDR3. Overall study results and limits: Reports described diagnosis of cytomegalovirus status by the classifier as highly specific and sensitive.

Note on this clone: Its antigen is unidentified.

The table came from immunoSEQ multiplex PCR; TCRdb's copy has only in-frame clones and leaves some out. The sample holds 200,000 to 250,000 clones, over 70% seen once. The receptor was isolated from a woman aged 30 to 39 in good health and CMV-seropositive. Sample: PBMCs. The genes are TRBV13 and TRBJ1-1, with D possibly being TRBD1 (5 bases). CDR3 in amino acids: CASSYRQMNTEAFF. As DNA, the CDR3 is TGTGCCAGCAGCTATCGACAGATGAACACTGAAGCTTTCTTT.